Here is one T cell receptor (beta chain) with its context. This sample is part of a study of T cell changes during pregnancy in multiple sclerosis. This CDR3 has 14 residues. The germline V gene encodes CDR1 SEHNR and CDR2 FQNEAQ (reference sequence). V lost 5 bases and J 6 bases, leaving 11 bases between the germline ends. TCRdb's table, derived via immunoSEQ multiplex PCR, lists solely in-frame clones and lacks some. The sample lists tens of thousands of clones, 87% seen once, with approximately 5% in the top ten. The chain recombines TRBV7-9 with TRBJ1-6; maybe TRBD1 (5 bases). This sequence was found in a human donor whose cells served as feeder cells for cultures in a pregnancy study. Sequenced material: peripheral blood from another person, used as feeder cells. The CDR3, as DNA: TGTGCCAGCAGCGTAAGACAGACTAATTCACCCCTCCACTTT. It yields the protein CASSVRQTNSPLHF.